Included here is one TCR beta chain sequence, with context. The antigen is not known. One base away lies a much larger clone, so this may be a sequencing read error. This entry comes from a study of molecular identifiers for immune sequencing clone quantification. Libraries of naive CD8 T cells were made from about 19,000 to 1,100,000 sorted cells. They used 10%, 30% or 50% RNA. Bulk TCR libraries used previously described methods and listed TCR primers. MiXCR was run by TCRdb on the PCR reads, yielding one entry per CDR3 protein. The table includes about 640,000 distinct CDR3 sequences, about 20% detected once. Study-wide findings and caveats: Identical TCR molecules sharing a barcode could underestimate highly expanded clone sizes. Clones of above 20 RNA copies carried over 99% of effector molecules; in naive cells they carried under 1%.

The CDR3 runs to 17 residues. The germline V gene encodes CDR1 DFQATT and CDR2 SNEGSKA (reference sequence). The chain is built from TRBV20-1 and TRBJ1-4; TRBD1 is a possible D gene (6 bases). Sequenced sample: naive CD8+ T cells from blood, with Jurkat cell RNA spiked in. Subset given: FACS-sorted CD8+CD4-CCR7+CD45RA+ naive T cells. This TCR derives from a human donor in good health. Some libraries in this study had Jurkat cell RNA spiked in. In DNA form, the CDR3 reads TGCAGTGCTAGAGGATTCCAAAGAGGGGGGACTAATGAAGAACTGTTTTTT. Protein product: CSARGFQRGGTNEELFF.